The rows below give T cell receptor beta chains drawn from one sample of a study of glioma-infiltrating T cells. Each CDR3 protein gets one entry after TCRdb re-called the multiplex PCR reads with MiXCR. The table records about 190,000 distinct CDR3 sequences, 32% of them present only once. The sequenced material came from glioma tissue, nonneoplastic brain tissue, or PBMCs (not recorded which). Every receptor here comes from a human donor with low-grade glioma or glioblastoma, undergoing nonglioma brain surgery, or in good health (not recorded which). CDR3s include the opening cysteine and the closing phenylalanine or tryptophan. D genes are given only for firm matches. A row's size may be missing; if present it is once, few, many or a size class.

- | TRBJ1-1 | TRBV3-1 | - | TGTGCCAACAGCCCCCGGGTACAGACTGAAGCTTTCTTT | CANSPRVQTEAFF
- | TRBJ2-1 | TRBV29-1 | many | TGCAGCGTTGCGCAAAGGGGTGATGAGCAGTTCTTC | CSVAQRGDEQFF
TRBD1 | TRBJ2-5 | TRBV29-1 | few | TGCAGCGTGACGGGGACAGACCAAGAGACCCAGTACTTC | CSVTGTDQETQYF
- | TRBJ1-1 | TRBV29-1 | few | TGCAGCGTTGTGACAGGCCCTGAAGCTTTCTTT | CSVVTGPEAFF
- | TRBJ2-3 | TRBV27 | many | TGTGCCAGCAGTTTTAATTATGGGACGGGAGTGGTTACGCAGTATTTT | CASSFNYGTGVVTQYF
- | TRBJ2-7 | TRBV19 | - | TGTGCCAGTAGTTCGTCAGGGGTCGCCTACGAGCAGTACTTT | CASSSSGVAYEQYF
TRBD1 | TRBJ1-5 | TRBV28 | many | TGTGCCAGCAGTTTATTCTTGGCAGGGGGGCAGCCCCAGCATTTT | CASSLFLAGGQPQHF
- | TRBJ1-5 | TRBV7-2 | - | TGTGCCAGCAGCTCAGGACCGTCGAATCAGCCCCAGCATTTT | CASSSGPSNQPQHF
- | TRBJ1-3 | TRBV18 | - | TGTGCCAGCTCAGAAGACTACTCTGGAAACACCATATATTTT | CASSEDYSGNTIYF
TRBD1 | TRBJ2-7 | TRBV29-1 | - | TGCAGCGTTGAAGCTCCTATGAATTCTAAGAGACAGGGGACAAGGAGCTCCTACGAGCAGTACTTC | CSVEAPMNSKRQGTRSSYEQYF
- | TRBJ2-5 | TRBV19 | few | TGTGCCAGTAGTATGAGCCCCCCGGTGGAGACCCAGTACTTC | CASSMSPPVETQYF
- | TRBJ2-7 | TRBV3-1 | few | TGTGCCAGCAGCCAAGAAGCGATTTACGAGCAGTACTTC | CASSQEAIYEQYF
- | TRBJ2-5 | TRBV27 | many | TGTGCCAGCAGGAACAGGCTACAAGAGACCCAGTACTTC | CASRNRLQETQYF
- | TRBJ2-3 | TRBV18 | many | TGTGCCAGCCGAGGATGGTTCCCCATCGAGACAGATACGCAGTATTTT | CASRGWFPIETDTQYF
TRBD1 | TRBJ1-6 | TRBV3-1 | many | TGTGCCAGCAGCCAACTCCCGACAGGGGATTCACCCCTCCACTTT | CASSQLPTGDSPLHF
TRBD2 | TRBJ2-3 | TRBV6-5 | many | TGTGCCAGCAGTTACTCAGGCACTAGCGGGAGTGATACGCAGTATTTT | CASSYSGTSGSDTQYF
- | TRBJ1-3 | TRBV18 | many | TGTGCCGTCAGGCCTGGAAACACCATATATTTT | CAVRPGNTIYF
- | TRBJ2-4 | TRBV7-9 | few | TGTGCCAGCAGCTTATCTGCAGGGGACCGGAAAAACATTCAGTACTTC | CASSLSAGDRKNIQYF
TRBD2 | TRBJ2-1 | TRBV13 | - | TGTGCCAGCCAGCGGGAGGGTAATGAGCAGTTCTTC | CASQREGNEQFF
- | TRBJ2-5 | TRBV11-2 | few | TGTGCCAGCAGCTTAACCCCTCTAGAGGGGGAGACCCAGTACTTC | CASSLTPLEGETQYF
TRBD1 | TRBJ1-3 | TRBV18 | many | TGTGCCAGCCGGCCAGGGGGCAGCTCTGGAAACACCATATATTTT | CASRPGGSSGNTIYF
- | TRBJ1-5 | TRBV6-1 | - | TGTGCCAGCATATCGGAACCCTCATTTCCGCCCCAGAATTTT | CASISEPSFPPQNF
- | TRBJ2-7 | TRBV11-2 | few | TGTGCCAGCAGCTTGTATACTGGGACTCTAAGCTCCTACGAGCAGTACTTC | CASSLYTGTLSSYEQYF
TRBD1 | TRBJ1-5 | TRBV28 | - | TGTGCCAGCAGGAGGGACAGGGGGTTAAGGAATCAGCCCCAGCATTTT | CASRRDRGLRNQPQHF
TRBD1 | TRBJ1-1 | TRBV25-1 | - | TGTGCCAGCAGTGAATACAGGGTACAGGAGACCCCCGGACAGGGGAACACTGAAGCTTTCTTT | CASSEYRVQETPGQGNTEAFF
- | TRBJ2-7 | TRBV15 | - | TGTGCCACCAGCACCCCCTACAACGAGCAGTACTTC | CATSTPYNEQYF
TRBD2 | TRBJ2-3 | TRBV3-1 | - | TGTGCCAGCAGCACTTTCGGACTAGCGGGAGGGAGTGATACGCAGTATTTT | CASSTFGLAGGSDTQYF
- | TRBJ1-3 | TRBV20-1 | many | TGCAGTGCCCAGACAGACTCTGGAAACACCATATATTTT | CSAQTDSGNTIYF
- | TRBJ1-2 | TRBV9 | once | TGTGCCAGCGGCGTAGCCGGGGAATCTAACTATGGCTACACCTTC | CASGVAGESNYGYTF
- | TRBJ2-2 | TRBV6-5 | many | TGTGCCAGCAGTTACGAACGGGCCGGGGAGCTGTTTTTT | CASSYERAGELFF
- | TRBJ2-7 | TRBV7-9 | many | TGTGCCAGCAGCCCCGCCTTCTACGAGCAGTACTTC | CASSPAFYEQYF
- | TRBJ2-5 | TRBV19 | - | TGTGCCAGTAGTACAGGTTCCCAAGAGAACCAGTACTTC | CASSTGSQENQYF
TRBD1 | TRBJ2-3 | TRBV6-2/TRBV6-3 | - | TGTGCCAGCAGCCGACAGGGGGTAGCAGATACGCAGTATTTT | CASSRQGVADTQYF
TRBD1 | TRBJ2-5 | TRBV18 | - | TGTGCCAGCTCACCGGTCCCCTATAGGGACAGGGCACAAGAGACCCAGTACTTC | CASSPVPYRDRAQETQYF
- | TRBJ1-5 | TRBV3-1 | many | TGTGCCAGCAGCCAAGATCTGGGGAAGGCTCAGCCCCAGCATTTT | CASSQDLGKAQPQHF
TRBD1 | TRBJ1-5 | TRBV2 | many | TGTGCCAGCAGCCCTGGCAGGGGGCTTGGTCAGCCCCAGCATTTT | CASSPGRGLGQPQHF
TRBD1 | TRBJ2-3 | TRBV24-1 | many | TGTGCCACCAGTGACCAGGGACAGGGTAAAGATACGCAGTATTTT | CATSDQGQGKDTQYF
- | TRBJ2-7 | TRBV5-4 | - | TGTGCCAACAGCAACCCGGCCAGGGGAAATGACGAGCAGTACTTC | CANSNPARGNDEQYF
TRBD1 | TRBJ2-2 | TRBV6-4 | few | TGTGCCAGCAGTGAACAGGGGGATAACGGGGAGCTGTTTTTT | CASSEQGDNGELFF
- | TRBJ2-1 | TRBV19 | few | TGTGCCAGCCGCCTTCTAGCGACTTCCTACAATGAGCAGTTCTTC | CASRLLATSYNEQFF
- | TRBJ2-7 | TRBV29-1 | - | TGCAGCGCCTCCGGGACATTCGCCTACGAGCGGTACTTC | CSASGTFAYERYF